This is a list of T cell receptor beta chains from one sample in a study of blood T cell repertoires in COVID-19. The data were produced by immunoSEQ multiplex PCR, yet TCRdb's version contains in-frame clones alone and is incomplete. The sample yields about 160,000 clones, less than 85% seen once. Sample: peripheral blood. The receptors originated from a woman aged 40-49 years with COVID-19, enrolled during active disease. Each CDR3 is given with its conserved first and last residue. The D gene is left open where the match is weak. Size tells how often a clone was seen (once, few, many) or the class of an expanded clone, and some rows leave it out.

D: .; V: TRBV5-6; J: TRBJ2-3; size: .; CDR3: CASSFSSSPDTQYF; DNA: TGTGCCAGCAGCTTTAGTAGTTCGCCAGATACGCAGTATTTT
D: TRBD2; V: TRBV6-5; J: TRBJ2-3; size: .; CDR3: CASSYGGRGSDTQYF; DNA: TGTGCCAGCAGTTATGGCGGGAGGGGATCAGATACGCAGTATTTT
D: TRBD1; V: TRBV6-2/TRBV6-3; J: TRBJ1-2; size: .; CDR3: CASSLLRPSGTGYGYTF; DNA: TGTGCCAGCAGTCTACTACGGCCCTCCGGGACAGGGTATGGCTACACCTTC
D: TRBD2; V: TRBV18; J: TRBJ2-7; size: .; CDR3: CASSLGRVIPTYEQYF; DNA: TGTGCCAGCTCACTAGGGAGGGTAATTCCTACCTACGAGCAGTACTTC
D: TRBD1; V: TRBV28; J: TRBJ1-1; size: .; CDR3: CASSLLPGQGSADTEAFF; DNA: TGTGCCAGCAGTCTCCTCCCGGGACAGGGGTCGGCGGACACTGAAGCTTTCTTT
D: .; V: TRBV12-5; J: TRBJ2-5; size: .; CDR3: CASGLLGSSGTQYF; DNA: TGTGCTAGTGGCTTACTTGGCTCGTCAGGGACCCAGTACTTC
D: .; V: TRBV28; J: TRBJ1-1; size: .; CDR3: CASTSNTEAFF; DNA: TGTGCCAGCACCTCGAACACTGAAGCTTTCTTT
D: .; V: TRBV7-9; J: TRBJ2-7; size: few; CDR3: CASSLVGEQYF; DNA: TGTGCCAGCAGCTTAGTCGGGGAGCAGTACTTC
D: .; V: TRBV7-3; J: TRBJ2-1; size: .; CDR3: CASSLEVGRWSEQFF; DNA: TGTGCCAGCAGCTTAGAGGTGGGGCGGTGGTCTGAGCAGTTCTTC
D: .; V: TRBV3-1/TRBV3-2; J: TRBJ2-1; size: .; CDR3: CASSQVPQGYNEQFF; DNA: TGTGCCAGCAGCCAAGTCCCCCAGGGTTACAATGAGCAGTTCTTC
D: TRBD2; V: TRBV6-1; J: TRBJ2-2; size: .; CDR3: CASSEGGEGPTGELFF; DNA: TGTGCCAGCAGTGAAGGAGGGGAGGGACCCACCGGGGAGCTGTTTTTT
D: TRBD2; V: TRBV29-1; J: TRBJ2-7; size: .; CDR3: CSVDNPSGRHEQYF; DNA: TGCAGCGTTGATAACCCTAGCGGGAGACACGAGCAGTACTTC
D: .; V: TRBV18; J: TRBJ2-1; size: .; CDR3: CASSSSTRGRPYNEQFF; DNA: TGTGCCAGCTCATCTTCTACGCGGGGGCGGCCCTACAATGAGCAGTTCTTC
D: .; V: TRBV15; J: TRBJ1-2; size: .; CDR3: CATSRGNLNYGYTF; DNA: TGTGCCACCAGCAGAGGAAACTTAAACTATGGCTACACCTTC
D: TRBD1; V: TRBV18; J: TRBJ1-1; size: .; CDR3: CASSPNDRAFSEAFF; DNA: TGTGCCAGCTCACCAAATGACAGGGCTTTCTCTGAAGCTTTCTTT
D: .; V: TRBV4-1; J: TRBJ2-7; size: .; CDR3: CASSQVGISEQYF; DNA: TGCGCCAGCAGCCAAGTGGGCATATCCGAGCAGTACTTC
D: .; V: TRBV3-1/TRBV3-2; J: TRBJ1-2; size: .; CDR3: CASSQGQSYGYTF; DNA: TGTGCCAGCAGCCAAGGACAGAGCTATGGCTACACCTTC
D: .; V: TRBV5-5; J: TRBJ1-6; size: .; CDR3: CASSSRAPGLEASPLHF; DNA: TGTGCCAGCAGCTCAAGAGCTCCTGGTCTGGAGGCGTCACCCCTCCACTTT